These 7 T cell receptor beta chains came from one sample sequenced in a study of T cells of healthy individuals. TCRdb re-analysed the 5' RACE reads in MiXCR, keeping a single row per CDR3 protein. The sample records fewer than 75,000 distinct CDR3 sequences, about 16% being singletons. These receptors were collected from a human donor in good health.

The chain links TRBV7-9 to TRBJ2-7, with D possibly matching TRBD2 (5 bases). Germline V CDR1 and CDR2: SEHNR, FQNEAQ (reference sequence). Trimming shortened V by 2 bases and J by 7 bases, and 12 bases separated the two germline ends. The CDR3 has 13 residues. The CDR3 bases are TGTGCCAGCAGCTTAAGAGGGAAGGGTGAGCAGTACTTC. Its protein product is CASSLRGKGEQYF.

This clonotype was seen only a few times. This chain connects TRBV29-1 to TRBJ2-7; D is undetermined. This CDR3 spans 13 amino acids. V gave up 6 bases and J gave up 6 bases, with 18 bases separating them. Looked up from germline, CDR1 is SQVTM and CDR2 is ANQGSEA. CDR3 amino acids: CSVASRVTAEQYF. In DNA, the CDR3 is TGCAGCGTCGCCTCTAGGGTTACCGCCGAGCAGTACTTC.

The CDR3: CASSPIQGAGGTEAFF. The CDR3 DNA reads as TGCGCCAGCAGCCCAATACAGGGGGCTGGGGGCACTGAAGCTTTCTTT. The chain joins TRBV5-1 to TRBJ1-1; TRBD1 agrees at 9 bases. The CDR3 has 16 amino acids. Germline-derived CDR1 and CDR2 are SGHRS and YFSETQ. J lost 4 bases, V lost 4 bases, and 11 bases had no gene match.

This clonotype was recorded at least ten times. The CDR3 nucleotides read TGTGCCAGCAGTGTCGACAGGGGTACAGATACGCAGTATTTT. This encodes CASSVDRGTDTQYF. This chain joins TRBV6-1 and TRBJ2-3; TRBD1 matches at 8 bases. This CDR3 contains 14 residues. Germline V lookup: CDR1 MNHNS, CDR2 SASEGT. J was trimmed by 3 bases and V by 4 bases; bases with no gene match: 3.

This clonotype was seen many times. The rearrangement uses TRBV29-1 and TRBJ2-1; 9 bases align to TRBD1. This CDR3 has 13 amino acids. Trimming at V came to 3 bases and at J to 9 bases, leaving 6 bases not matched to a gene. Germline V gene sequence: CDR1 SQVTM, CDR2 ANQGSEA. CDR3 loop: CSVEGQGGGEQFF. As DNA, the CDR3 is TGCAGCGTTGAGGGACAGGGAGGAGGTGAGCAGTTCTTC.

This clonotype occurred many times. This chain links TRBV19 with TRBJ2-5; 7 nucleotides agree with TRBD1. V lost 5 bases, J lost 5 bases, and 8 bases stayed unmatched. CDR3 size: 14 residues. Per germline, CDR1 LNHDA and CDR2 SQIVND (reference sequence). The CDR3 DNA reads TGTGCCAGTAGTTCGACCTTCAGGGGGGAGACCCAGTACTTC. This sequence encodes CASSSTFRGETQYF.

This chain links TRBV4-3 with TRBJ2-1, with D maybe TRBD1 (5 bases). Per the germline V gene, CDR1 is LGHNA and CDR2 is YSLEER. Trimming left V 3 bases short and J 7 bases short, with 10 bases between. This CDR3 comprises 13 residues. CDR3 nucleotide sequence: TGCGCCAGCAGCCAGCCGGCAGGGAATGAGCAGTTCTTC. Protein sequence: CASSQPAGNEQFF.